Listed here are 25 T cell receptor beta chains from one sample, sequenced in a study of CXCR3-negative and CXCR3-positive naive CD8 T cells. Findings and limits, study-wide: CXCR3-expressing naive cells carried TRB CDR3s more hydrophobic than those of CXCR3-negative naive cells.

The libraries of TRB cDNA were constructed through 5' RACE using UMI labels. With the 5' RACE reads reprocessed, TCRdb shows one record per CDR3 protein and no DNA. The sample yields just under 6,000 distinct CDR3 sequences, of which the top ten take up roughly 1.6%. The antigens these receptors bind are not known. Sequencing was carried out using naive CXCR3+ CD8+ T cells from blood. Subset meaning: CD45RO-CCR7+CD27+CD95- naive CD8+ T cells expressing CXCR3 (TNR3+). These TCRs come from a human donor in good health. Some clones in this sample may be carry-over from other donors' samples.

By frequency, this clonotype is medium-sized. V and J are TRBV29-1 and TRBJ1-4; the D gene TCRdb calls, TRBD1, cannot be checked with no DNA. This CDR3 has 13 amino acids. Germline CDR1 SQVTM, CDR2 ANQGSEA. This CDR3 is CSVATGYDEKLFF.

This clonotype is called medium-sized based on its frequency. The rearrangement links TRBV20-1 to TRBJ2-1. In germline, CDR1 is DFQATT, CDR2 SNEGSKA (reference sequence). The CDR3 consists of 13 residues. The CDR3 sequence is CSARTESYNEQFF.

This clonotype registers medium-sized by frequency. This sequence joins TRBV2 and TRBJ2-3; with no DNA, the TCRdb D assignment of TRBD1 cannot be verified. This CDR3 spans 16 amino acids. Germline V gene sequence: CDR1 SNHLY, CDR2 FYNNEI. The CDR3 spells CASSEAGGTTTDTQYF. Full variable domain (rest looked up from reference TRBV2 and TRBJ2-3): EPEVTQTPSHQVTQMGQEVILRCVPISNHLYFYWYRQILGQKVEFLVSFYNNEISEKSEIFDDQFSVERPDGSNFTLKIRSTKLEDSAMYFCASSEAGGTTTDTQYFGPGTRLTVL.

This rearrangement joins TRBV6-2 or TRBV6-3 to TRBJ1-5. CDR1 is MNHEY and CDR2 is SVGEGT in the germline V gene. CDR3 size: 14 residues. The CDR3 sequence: CASSIGQSNQPQHF.

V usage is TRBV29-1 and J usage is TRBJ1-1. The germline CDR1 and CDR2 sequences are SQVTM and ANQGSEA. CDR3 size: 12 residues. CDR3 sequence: CSTFLTTTEAFF.

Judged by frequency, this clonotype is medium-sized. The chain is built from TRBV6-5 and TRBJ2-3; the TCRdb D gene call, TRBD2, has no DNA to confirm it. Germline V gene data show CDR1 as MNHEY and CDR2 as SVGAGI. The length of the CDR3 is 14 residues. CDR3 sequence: CASTRAGSTDTQYF.

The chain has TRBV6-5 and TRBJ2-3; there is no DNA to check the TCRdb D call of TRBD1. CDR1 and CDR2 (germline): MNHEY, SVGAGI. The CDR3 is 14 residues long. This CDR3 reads CASSSGGGTDTQYF.

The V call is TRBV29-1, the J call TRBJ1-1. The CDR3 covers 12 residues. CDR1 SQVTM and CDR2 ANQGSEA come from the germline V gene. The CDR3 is CSVDREGTEAFF.

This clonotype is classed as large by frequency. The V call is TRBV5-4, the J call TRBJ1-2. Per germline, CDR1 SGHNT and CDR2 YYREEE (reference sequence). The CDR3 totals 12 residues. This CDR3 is CASRGGHYGYTF.

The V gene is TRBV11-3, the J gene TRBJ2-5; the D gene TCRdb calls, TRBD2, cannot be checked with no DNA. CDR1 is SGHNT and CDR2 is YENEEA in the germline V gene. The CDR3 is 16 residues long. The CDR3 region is CASSLLGLAGEETQYF.

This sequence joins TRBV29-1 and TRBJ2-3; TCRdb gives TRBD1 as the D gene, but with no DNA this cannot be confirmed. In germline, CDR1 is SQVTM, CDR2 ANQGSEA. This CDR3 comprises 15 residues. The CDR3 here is CSVVGTVLSTDTKYF.

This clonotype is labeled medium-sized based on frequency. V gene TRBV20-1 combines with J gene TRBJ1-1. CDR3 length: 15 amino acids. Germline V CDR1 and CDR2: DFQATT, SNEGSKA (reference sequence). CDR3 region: CSARVRVPEDTEAFF.

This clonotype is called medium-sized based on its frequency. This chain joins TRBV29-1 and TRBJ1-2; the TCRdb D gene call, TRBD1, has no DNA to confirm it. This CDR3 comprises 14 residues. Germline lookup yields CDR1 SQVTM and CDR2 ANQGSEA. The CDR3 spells CSVPRTGGLDGYTF. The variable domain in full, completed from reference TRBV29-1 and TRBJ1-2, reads SAVISQKPSRDICQRGTSLTIQCQVDSQVTMMFWYRQQPGQSLTLIATANQGSEATYESGFVIDKFPISRPNLTFSTLTVSNMSPEDSSIYLCSVPRTGGLDGYTFGSGTRLTVV.

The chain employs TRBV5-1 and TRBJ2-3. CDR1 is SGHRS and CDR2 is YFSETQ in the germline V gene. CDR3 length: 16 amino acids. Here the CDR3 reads CASSLGTGLRTDTQYF.

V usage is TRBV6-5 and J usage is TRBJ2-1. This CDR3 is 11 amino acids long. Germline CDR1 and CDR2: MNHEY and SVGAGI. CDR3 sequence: CASIHYNEQFF.

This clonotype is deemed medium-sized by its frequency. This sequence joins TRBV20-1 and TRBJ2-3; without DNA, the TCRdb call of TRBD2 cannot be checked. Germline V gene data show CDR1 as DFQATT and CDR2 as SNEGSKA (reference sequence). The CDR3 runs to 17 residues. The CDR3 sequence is CSARDRTSGRAEDTQYF.

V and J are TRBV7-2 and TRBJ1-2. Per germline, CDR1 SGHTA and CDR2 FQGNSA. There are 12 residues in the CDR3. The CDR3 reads CASSPFFPGYTF.

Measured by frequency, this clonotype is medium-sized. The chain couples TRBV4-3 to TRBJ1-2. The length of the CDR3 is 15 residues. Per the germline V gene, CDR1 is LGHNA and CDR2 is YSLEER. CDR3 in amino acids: CASSQERAENYGYTF.

The CDR3 region is CASSLVPPGERGYTF. This chain uses TRBV7-9 with TRBJ1-2; TCRdb selects TRBD1, and the lack of DNA leaves this call unchecked. The CDR3 contains 15 residues. Germline lookup yields CDR1 SEHNR and CDR2 FQNEAQ (reference sequence).

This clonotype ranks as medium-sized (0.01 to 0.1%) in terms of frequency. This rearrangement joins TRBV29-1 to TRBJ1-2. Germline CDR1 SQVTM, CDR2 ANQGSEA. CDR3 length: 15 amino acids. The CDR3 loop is CSVELGPGFLYGYTF.

The CDR3 protein is CASSLAGVRFLQGEQFF. The rearrangement uses TRBV3-1 and TRBJ2-1; the TCRdb D gene call, TRBD2, has no DNA to confirm it. From germline, CDR1 is LGHDT and CDR2 YNNKEL (reference sequence). The CDR3 consists of 17 residues.

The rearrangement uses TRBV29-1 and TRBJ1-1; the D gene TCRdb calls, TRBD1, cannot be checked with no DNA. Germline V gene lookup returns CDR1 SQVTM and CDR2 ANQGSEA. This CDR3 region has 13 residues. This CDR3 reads CSVDPGTGFEAFF.

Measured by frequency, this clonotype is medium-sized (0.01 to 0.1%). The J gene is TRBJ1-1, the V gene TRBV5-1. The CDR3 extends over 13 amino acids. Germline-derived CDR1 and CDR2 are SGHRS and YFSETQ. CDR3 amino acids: CASSGGVNTEAFF. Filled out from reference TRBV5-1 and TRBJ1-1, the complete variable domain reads KAGVTQTPRYLIKTRGQQVTLSCSPISGHRSVSWYQQTPGQGLQFLFEYFSETQRNKGNFPGRFSGRQFSNSRSEMNVSTLELGDSALYLCASSGGVNTEAFFGQGTRLTVV.

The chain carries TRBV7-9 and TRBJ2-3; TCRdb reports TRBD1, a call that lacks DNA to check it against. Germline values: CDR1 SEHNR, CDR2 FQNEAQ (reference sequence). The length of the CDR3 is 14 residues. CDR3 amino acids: CASITTGSTDTQYF. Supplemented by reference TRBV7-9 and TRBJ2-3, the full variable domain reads DTGVSQNPRHKITKRGQNVTFRCDPISEHNRLYWYRQTLGQGPEFLTYFQNEAQLEKSRLLSDRFSAERPKGSFSTLEIQRTEQGDSAMYLCASITTGSTDTQYFGPGTRLTVL.

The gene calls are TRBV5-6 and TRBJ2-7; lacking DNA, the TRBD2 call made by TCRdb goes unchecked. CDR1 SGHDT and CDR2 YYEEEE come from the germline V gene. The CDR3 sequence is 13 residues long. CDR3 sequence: CASSSTGLVEQYF. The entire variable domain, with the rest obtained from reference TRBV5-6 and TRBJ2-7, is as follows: DAGVTQSPTHLIKTRGQQVTLRCSPKSGHDTVSWYQQALGQGPQFIFQYYEEEERQRGNFPDRFSGHQFPNYSSELNVNALLLGDSALYLCASSSTGLVEQYFGPGTRLTVT.